This TCR beta chain was sequenced in a study of shared clonotypes between healthy human individuals. Study as a whole: Aged 18 to 49, the donors were two women and a few men. The study's findings and limits: The sharing of 4% to 5.5% of naive CD4 clonotypes was seen across several donors.

V was trimmed by 0 bases and J by 0 bases, leaving 2 bases between them. CDR3 length: 13 residues. Germline V gives CDR1 SEHNR, CDR2 FQNEAQ (reference sequence). Method: immunoSEQ multiplex PCR; TCRdb's copy keeps in-frame clones and lacks some. The sample includes about 2.4 million clones, more than 90% of them seen just once. Of note for this clone: The antigen is not known. This may stem from a read error, because a much larger clone lies one nucleotide away. Different DNA sequences within this sample yield the same CDR3.

Sequencing was performed on naive CD4+ T cells sorted from blood. Described subset: CD45RA+ positively selected. The chain couples TRBV7-9 to TRBJ1-1; no firm D call. This receptor was obtained from a man between 18 and 29 years old in good health. The CDR3 loop is CASSLALNTEAFF. In DNA form, the CDR3 reads TGTGCCAGCAGCTTAGCCCTGAACACTGAAGCTTTCTTT.